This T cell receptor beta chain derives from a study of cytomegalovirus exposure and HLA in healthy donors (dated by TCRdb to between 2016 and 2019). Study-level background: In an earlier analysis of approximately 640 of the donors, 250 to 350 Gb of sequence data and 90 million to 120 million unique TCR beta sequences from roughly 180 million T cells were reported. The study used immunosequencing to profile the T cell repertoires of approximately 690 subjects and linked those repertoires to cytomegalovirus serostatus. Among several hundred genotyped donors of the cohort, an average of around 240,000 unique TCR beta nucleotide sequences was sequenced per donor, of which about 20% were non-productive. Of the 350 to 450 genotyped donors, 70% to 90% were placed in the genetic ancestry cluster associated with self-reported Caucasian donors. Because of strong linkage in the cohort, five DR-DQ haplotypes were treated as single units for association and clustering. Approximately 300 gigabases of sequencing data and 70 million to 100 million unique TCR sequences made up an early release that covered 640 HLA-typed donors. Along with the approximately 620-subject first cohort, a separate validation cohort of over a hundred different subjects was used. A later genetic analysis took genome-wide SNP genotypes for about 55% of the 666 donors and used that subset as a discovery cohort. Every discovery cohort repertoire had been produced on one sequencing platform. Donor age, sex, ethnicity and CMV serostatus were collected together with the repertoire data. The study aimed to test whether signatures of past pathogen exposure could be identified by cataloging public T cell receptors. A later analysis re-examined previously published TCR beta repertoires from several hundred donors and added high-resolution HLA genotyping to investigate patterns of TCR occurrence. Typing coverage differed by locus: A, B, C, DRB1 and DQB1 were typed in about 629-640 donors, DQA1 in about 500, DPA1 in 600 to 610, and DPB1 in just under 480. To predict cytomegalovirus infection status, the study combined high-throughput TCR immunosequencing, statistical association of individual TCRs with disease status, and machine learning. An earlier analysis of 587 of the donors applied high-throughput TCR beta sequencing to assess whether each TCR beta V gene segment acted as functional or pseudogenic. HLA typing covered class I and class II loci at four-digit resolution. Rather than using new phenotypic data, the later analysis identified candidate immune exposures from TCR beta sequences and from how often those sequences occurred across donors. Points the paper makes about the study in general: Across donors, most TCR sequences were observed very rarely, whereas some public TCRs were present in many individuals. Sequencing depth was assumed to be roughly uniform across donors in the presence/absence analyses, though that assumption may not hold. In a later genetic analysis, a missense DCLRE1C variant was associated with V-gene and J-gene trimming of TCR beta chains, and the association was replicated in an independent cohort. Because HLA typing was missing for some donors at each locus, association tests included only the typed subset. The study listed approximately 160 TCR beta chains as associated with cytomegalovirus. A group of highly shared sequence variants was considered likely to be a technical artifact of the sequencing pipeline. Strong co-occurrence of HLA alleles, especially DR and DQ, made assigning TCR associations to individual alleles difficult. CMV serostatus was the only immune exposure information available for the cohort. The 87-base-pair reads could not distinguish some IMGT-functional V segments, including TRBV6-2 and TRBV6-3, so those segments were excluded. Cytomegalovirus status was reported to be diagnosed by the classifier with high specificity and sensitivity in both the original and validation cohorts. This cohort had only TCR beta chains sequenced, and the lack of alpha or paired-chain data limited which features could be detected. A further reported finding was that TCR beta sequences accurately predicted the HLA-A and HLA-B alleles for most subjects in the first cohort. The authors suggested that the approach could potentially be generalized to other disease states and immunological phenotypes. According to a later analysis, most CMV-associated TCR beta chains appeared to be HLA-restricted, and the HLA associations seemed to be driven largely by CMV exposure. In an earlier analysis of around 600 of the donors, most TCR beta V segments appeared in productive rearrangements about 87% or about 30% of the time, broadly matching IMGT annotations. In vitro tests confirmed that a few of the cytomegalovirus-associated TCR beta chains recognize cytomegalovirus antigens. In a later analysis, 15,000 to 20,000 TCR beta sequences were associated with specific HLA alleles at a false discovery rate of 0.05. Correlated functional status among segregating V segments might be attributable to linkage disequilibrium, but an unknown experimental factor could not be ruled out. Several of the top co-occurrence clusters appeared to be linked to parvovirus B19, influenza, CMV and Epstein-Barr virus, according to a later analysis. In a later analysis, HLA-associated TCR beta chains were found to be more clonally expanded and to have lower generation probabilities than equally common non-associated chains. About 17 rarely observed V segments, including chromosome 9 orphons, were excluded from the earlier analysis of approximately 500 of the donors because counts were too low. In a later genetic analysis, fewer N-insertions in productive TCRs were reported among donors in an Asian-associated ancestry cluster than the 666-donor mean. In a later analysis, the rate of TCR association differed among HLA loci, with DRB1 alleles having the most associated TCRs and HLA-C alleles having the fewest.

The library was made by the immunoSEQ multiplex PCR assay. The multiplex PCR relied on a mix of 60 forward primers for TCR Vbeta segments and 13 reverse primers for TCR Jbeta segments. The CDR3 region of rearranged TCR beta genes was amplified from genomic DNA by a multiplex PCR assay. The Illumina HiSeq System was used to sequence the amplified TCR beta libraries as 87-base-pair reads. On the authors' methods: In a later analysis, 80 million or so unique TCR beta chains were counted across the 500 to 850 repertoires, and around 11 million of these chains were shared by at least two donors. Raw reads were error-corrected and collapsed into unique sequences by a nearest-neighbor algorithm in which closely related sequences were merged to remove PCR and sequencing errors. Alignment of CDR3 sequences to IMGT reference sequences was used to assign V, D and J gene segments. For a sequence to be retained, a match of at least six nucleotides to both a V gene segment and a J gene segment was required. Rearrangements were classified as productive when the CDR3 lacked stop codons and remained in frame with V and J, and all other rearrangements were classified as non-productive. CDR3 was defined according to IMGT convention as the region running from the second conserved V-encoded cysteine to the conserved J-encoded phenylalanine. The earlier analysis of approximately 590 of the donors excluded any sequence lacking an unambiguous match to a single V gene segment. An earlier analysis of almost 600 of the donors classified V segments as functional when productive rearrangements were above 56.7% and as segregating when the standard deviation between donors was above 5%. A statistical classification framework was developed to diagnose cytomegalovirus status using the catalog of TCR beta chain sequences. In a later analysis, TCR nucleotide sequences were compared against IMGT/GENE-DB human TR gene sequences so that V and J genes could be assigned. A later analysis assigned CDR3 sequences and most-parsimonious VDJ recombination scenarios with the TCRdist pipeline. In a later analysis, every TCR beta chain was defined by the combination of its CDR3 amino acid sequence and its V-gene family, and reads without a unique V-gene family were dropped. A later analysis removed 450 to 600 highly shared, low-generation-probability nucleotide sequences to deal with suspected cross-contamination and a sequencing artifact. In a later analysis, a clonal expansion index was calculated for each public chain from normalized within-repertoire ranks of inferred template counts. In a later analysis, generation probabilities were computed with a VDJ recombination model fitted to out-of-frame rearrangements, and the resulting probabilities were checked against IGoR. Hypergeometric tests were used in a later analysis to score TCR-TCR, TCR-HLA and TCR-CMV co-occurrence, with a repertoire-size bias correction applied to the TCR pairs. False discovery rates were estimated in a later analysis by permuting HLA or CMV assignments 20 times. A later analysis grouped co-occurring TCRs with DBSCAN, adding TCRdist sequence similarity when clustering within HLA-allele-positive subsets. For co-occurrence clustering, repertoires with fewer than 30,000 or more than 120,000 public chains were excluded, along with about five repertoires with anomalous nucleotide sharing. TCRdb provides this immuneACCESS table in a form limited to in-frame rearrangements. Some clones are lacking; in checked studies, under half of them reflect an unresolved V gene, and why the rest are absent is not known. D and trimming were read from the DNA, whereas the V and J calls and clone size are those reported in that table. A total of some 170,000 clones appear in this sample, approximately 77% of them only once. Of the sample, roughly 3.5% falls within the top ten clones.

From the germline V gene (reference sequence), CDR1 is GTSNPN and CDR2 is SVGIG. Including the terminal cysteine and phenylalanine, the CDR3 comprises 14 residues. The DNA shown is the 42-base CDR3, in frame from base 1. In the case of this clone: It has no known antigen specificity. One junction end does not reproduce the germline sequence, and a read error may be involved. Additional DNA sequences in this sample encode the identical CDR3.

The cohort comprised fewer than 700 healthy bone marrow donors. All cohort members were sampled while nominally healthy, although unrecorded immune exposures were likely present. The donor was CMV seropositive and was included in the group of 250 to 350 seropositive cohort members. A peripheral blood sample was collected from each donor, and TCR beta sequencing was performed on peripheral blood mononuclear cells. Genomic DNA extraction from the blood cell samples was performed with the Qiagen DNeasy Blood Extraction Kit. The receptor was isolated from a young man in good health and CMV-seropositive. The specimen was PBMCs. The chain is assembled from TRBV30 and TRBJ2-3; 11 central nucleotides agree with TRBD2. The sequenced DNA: TGCGCCTGGAGTCCTAGCGGGGGGTTTAATACGCAGTATTTT. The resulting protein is CAWSPSGGFNTQYF.